Detailed here is one TCR beta chain. Its specificity is not known. This CDR3 is built from 12 residues. V dropped 5 bases and J dropped 6; count of bases not matched to a gene: 2. CDR1 and CDR2 (germline): MNHEY, SVGAGI. The record originates from a study of cytomegalovirus exposure and HLA in healthy donors. Study-wide results and caveats: A later look showed TCR association rates differing by HLA locus, highest for DRB1 and lowest for HLA-C. A later analysis reported that several of the most significant clusters appeared to be linked to common viral pathogens, among them Epstein-Barr virus. Specificity for CMV antigens was confirmed in vitro for a few of the CMV-associated chains.

PCR employed 60 Vbeta and 13 Jbeta primers. Profiling relied on immunoSEQ multiplex PCR, and the TCRdb table lists in-frame clones only, not all of them. This sample has 200,000 to 250,000 clones, with over 70% found just once. The sample comprised PBMCs. V and J are TRBV6-5 and TRBJ1-2; 8 nucleotides align to TRBD1. The sequence came from a woman aged 55 to 70 in good health and CMV-seropositive. CDR3 coding DNA: TGTGCCAGCAGTGGACAGGGAGATGGCTACACCTTC. It is translated as CASSGQGDGYTF.